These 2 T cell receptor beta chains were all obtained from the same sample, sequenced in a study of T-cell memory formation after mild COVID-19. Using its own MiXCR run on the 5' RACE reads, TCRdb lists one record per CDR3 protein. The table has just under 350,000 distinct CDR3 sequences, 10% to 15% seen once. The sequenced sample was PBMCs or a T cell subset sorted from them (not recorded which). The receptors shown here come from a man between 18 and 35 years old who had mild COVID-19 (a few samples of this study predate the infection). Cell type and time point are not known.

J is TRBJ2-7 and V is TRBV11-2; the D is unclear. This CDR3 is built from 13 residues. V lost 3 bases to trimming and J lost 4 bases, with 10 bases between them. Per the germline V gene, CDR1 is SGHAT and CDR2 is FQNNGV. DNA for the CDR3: TGTGCCAGCAGCTTGAGGAACAGATACGAGCAGTACGTC. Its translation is CASSLRNRYEQYV.

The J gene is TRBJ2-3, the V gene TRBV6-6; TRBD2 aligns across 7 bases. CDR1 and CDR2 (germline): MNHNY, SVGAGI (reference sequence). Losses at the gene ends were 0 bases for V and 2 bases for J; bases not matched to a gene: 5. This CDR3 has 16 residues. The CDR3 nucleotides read TGTGCCAGCAGTTACTCGCCGGGACTACCCACAGATACGCAGTATTTT. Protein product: CASSYSPGLPTDTQYF.